This T cell receptor (beta chain) originates from a study of monozygotic twins with cystic fibrosis. The table came from immunoSEQ multiplex PCR; TCRdb's copy has only in-frame clones and leaves some out. The sample shows about 23,000 clones, about 97% of them seen only once. CDR3 length equals 15 residues. From germline, CDR1 is MNHNS and CDR2 SASEGT. V shed 5 bases and J 6 bases; nucleotides not matched to a gene: 9. Sequenced material: blood. The clonotype was recovered from a girl aged 10 to 17 with cystic fibrosis. The rearrangement links TRBV6-1 to TRBJ2-3, with 9 bases fitting TRBD2. As DNA, the CDR3 is TGTGCCAGCAGTAAAAAGCGGGAGGATTGGGATACGCAGTATTTT. Protein sequence: CASSKKREDWDTQYF.